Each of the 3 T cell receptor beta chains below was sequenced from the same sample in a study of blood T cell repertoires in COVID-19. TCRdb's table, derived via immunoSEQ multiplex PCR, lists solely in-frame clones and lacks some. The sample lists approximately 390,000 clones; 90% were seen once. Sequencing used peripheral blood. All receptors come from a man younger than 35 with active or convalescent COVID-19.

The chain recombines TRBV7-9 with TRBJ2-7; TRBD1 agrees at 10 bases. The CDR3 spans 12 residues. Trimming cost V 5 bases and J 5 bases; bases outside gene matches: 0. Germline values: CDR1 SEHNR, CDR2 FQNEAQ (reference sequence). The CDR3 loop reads CASSGTGDEQYF. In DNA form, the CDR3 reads TGTGCCAGCAGCGGGACAGGGGACGAGCAGTACTTC.

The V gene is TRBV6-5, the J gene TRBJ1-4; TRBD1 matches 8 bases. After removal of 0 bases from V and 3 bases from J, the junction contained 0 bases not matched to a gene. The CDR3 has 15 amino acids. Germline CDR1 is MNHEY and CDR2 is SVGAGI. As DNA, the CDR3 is TGTGCCAGCAGTTACTCGACAGGGGCTAATGAAAAACTGTTTTTT. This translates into CASSYSTGANEKLFF.

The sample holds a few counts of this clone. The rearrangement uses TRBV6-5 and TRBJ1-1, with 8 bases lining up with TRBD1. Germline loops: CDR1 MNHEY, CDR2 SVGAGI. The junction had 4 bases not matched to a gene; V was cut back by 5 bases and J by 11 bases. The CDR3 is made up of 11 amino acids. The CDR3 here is CASSRDRRAFF. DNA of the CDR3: TGTGCCAGCAGTAGGGACAGGCGGGCTTTCTTT.